This TCR beta chain was retrieved from a study of response to subunit inactivated influenza vaccine. In this sample, this clonotype turned up a few times. One entry per CDR3 protein results from TCRdb running MiXCR on the RT-PCR reads. The top ten clones hold more than 8.5% of a sample with hundreds of thousands of distinct CDR3 sequences, about 12% of them seen once. The sequence derives from a man in his fifties or sixties who received an inactivated influenza vaccine. The source was PBMCs from blood, collected on the day of vaccination.

The CDR3 reads CSASKVIAGRYREQFF. The CDR3 DNA is TGCAGTGCTAGTAAAGTGATCGCGGGACGTTATCGTGAGCAGTTCTTC. The rearrangement links TRBV20-1 to TRBJ2-1; possible D gene TRBD2, 6 bases. V lost 3 bases and J 9 bases, leaving 24 bases between the germline ends. Per germline, CDR1 DFQATT and CDR2 SNEGSKA (reference sequence). The CDR3 consists of 16 residues.